Listed here are 21 T cell receptor beta chains from one sample, sequenced in a study of response to subunit inactivated influenza vaccine. TCRdb reprocessed the RT-PCR reads via MiXCR and lists one record per CDR3 protein. The data show more than 700,000 distinct CDR3 sequences, 21% seen once. This specimen was PBMCs from blood, taken 4 to 6 days after vaccination. The receptors were sampled from a man aged 50 to 59 who received an inactivated influenza vaccine.

This clonotype was seen only a few times. The chain links TRBV20-1 to TRBJ2-4; D uncertain. The CDR3 loop spans 15 amino acids. V was shortened by 3 bases and J by 0 bases, with 12 bases between the two germline ends. Per germline, CDR1 DFQATT and CDR2 SNEGSKA (reference sequence). The CDR3 here is CSASRARLAKNIQYF. Here the CDR3 DNA reads TGCAGTGCTAGTCGGGCCAGACTAGCCAAAAACATTCAGTACTTC.

V is TRBV6-2 or TRBV6-3 and J is TRBJ2-7; D unclear. Germline V CDR1 and CDR2: MNHEY, SVGEGT. V was shortened by 6 bases and J by 2 bases, with 11 bases between the two germline ends. This CDR3 region has 13 residues. The CDR3 DNA reads as TGTGCCAGCAGCCCTTGGCACCCCTACGAGCAGTACTTC. Protein sequence: CASSPWHPYEQYF.

CDR3: CASSLGLTGGSDTQYF. The CDR3 bases are TGTGCCAGCAGTCTCGGGCTAACAGGGGGGAGTGATACGCAGTATTTT. The chain couples TRBV27 to TRBJ2-3; 8 bases map to TRBD1. J gave up 6 bases and V 5 bases, and 13 bases lay outside the gene matches. Germline assignment: CDR1 MNHEY and CDR2 SMNVEV (reference sequence). This CDR3 is 16 amino acids long.

The CDR3: CASSPRASGRRDEQFF. In DNA form, the CDR3 reads TGTGCCAGCAGCCCAAGGGCTAGCGGGAGAAGGGATGAGCAGTTCTTC. The rearrangement joins TRBV9 to TRBJ2-1; 10 bases match TRBD2. The ends lost 4 bases at V and 8 bases at J; junction bases unmatched: 12. The CDR3 length is 16 residues. Germline CDR1 reads SGDLS; CDR2 reads YYNGEE.

The rearrangement uses TRBV10-3 and TRBJ2-5; TRBD1 is a possible D gene (6 bases). V was pared by 7 bases and J by 1 base, with 10 bases between. Germline CDR1 ENHRY, CDR2 SYGVKD. The CDR3 runs 13 residues. The CDR3 region is CAITRTVQETQYF. DNA of the CDR3: TGTGCCATCACCCGGACAGTCCAAGAGACCCAGTACTTC.

This clonotype has just a few counts. The chain couples TRBV6-5 to TRBJ1-1; no firm D call. In germline, CDR1 is MNHEY, CDR2 SVGAGI. The CDR3 covers 15 residues. The V and J ends lost 2 bases and 4 bases respectively, with 14 bases between them. This CDR3 reads CASSYGTNPTTEAFF. The DNA for the CDR3 is TGTGCCAGCAGTTACGGAACAAATCCAACCACTGAAGCTTTCTTT.

This rearrangement joins TRBV12-3 or TRBV12-4 to TRBJ2-3; TRBD1 is a possible D gene (6 bases). CDR3 size: 14 residues. V lost 3 bases and J 3 bases, leaving 10 bases between the germline ends. The DNA for the CDR3 is TGTGCCAGCAGTTTCGGGACACCGACAGATACGCAGTATTTT. Translated, it gives CASSFGTPTDTQYF.

The table lists this clonotype with many counts. The V and J genes are TRBV2 and TRBJ2-1; the D gene is possibly TRBD1 (5 bases). The V end was cut by 7 bases, the J end by 7 bases, with 14 bases between. The CDR3 length is 13 residues. Germline lookup yields CDR1 SNHLY and CDR2 FYNNEI. CDR3 amino acids: CASTKMTVNEQFF. CDR3 nucleotides: TGTGCCAGCACCAAAATGACAGTTAATGAGCAGTTCTTC.

This clonotype was detected many times. V gene TRBV12-3 or TRBV12-4 combines with J gene TRBJ2-5, with TRBD2 identical over 13 bases. CDR3 length: 16 amino acids. The J segment lost 1 base and the V segment lost 6 bases, leaving 5 bases of the junction unmatched. The CDR3 region is CASSRTSGRGQETQYF. In DNA, the CDR3 is TGTGCCAGCAGCCGGACTAGCGGGAGAGGCCAAGAGACCCAGTACTTC.

The chain recombines TRBV20-1 with TRBJ2-7; a weak D match, TRBD1 (6 bases). The V and J ends lost 6 bases and 2 bases respectively, with 14 bases between them. There are 13 residues in the CDR3. Germline loops: CDR1 DFQATT, CDR2 SNEGSKA (reference sequence). CDR3 loop: CSAITPGAYEQYF. In DNA form, the CDR3 reads TGCAGTGCGATAACCCCAGGGGCCTACGAGCAGTACTTC.

V is TRBV20-1 and J is TRBJ2-1; TRBD2 aligns across 11 bases. The CDR3 consists of 16 residues. Germline V gives CDR1 DFQATT, CDR2 SNEGSKA (reference sequence). V shed 3 bases and J 7 bases; nucleotides not matched to a gene: 11. In nucleotides, the CDR3 is TGCAGTGCTAGGCCAATAGCGGGAGGGCCTCGGAATGAGCAGTTCTTC. Its protein is CSARPIAGGPRNEQFF.

Comment on this clonotype: At one boundary the junction diverges from the germline segment, which might be a read error. This chain links TRBV20-1 with TRBJ2-5; 10 bases are shared with TRBD2. The CDR3 loop spans 14 amino acids. CDR1 DFQATT and CDR2 SNEGSKA come from the germline V gene (reference sequence). CDR3 coding DNA: TGCAGTCCTAGGCTAGCGGGAGTAAGGGAGACCCAGTACTTC. Protein sequence: CSPRLAGVRETQYF.

J is TRBJ2-7 and V is TRBV7-6, with 9 bases that match TRBD2. The CDR3 contains 15 residues. Germline loops: CDR1 SGHVS, CDR2 FNYEAQ. The ends lost 1 base at V and 5 bases at J; junction bases unmatched: 6. This chain's CDR3 is CASSLVAGEPNEQYF. The CDR3, as DNA: TGTGCCAGCAGCTTAGTAGCGGGGGAACCTAACGAGCAGTACTTC.

The chain combines TRBV20-1 with TRBJ2-1; TRBD2 aligns across 9 bases. CDR3 length: 15 amino acids. Germline trimming cut 1 base from V and 8 bases from J; bases unmatched to any gene: 9. In germline, CDR1 is DFQATT, CDR2 SNEGSKA (reference sequence). The CDR3 protein is CSARGGGSGRYEQFF. CDR3 nucleotide sequence: TGCAGTGCTAGAGGGGGGGGTAGCGGGAGATATGAGCAGTTCTTC.

The CDR3 DNA sequence: TGTGCCAGCAGCCAAAGGCCGGACAGGGCCAATGAGCAGTTCTTC. It specifies CASSQRPDRANEQFF. The gene calls are TRBV3-1 and TRBJ2-1; TRBD1 matches 8 bases. The ends lost 2 bases at V and 6 bases at J; junction bases unmatched: 6. The germline V gene has CDR1 LGHDT and CDR2 YNNKEL (reference sequence). This CDR3 contains 15 residues.

This clonotype was seen only a few times. The chain employs TRBV4-2 and TRBJ1-1; D possibly corresponds to TRBD1 (5 bases). The CDR3 runs 16 residues. Germline CDR1 is LGHNA and CDR2 is YNFKEQ. V lost 0 bases to trimming and J lost 1 base, with 12 bases between them. For the CDR3, the DNA is TGTGCCAGCAGCCAAGATATTGGAAGGGGGAACACTGAAGCTTTCTTT. It is translated as CASSQDIGRGNTEAFF.

The chain links TRBV28 to TRBJ1-2; possibly TRBD1 for D (6 bases). Germline V gene lookup returns CDR1 MDHEN and CDR2 SYDVKM. Trimming pared 3 bases from V and 6 bases from J, leaving 11 bases between. This CDR3 is built from 13 residues. The CDR3 loop is CASSLEGTNGYTF. Written as DNA, the CDR3 is TGTGCCAGCAGTTTGGAGGGGACAAATGGCTACACCTTC.

This clonotype has only a few counts. The J gene is TRBJ1-5, the V gene TRBV24-1; TRBD1 agrees at 8 bases. V trimming: 2 bases; J trimming: 1 base; junction bases outside the gene matches: 3. There are 16 residues in the CDR3. In germline, CDR1 is KGHDR, CDR2 SFDVKD. The CDR3 here is CATSDSRTGSNQPQHF. CDR3 coding DNA: TGTGCCACCAGTGATTCCCGGACAGGGAGCAATCAGCCCCAGCATTTT.

This clonotype was counted between two and nine times. This chain connects TRBV20-1 to TRBJ2-4; 7 bases match TRBD2. There are 15 residues in the CDR3. V lost 2 bases and J lost 3; bases outside the gene matches: 7. From germline, CDR1 is DFQATT and CDR2 SNEGSKA (reference sequence). This CDR3 reads CSARSLADVKNIQYF. CDR3 coding DNA: TGCAGTGCTAGATCCCTAGCGGATGTCAAAAACATTCAGTACTTC.

The chain couples TRBV11-2 to TRBJ1-1; no clear D gene. Germline V gives CDR1 SGHAT, CDR2 FQNNGV. CDR3 length: 15 residues. V was trimmed by 5 bases and J by 2 bases, leaving 15 bases between them. In DNA, the CDR3 is TGTGCCAGCAGCCGTTCTCACGCGGGTAACACTGAAGCTTTCTTT. This sequence encodes CASSRSHAGNTEAFF.

This clonotype was observed at least ten times. This sequence joins TRBV12-3 or TRBV12-4 and TRBJ1-1; D remains ambiguous. Trimming took off 2 bases at V and 6 bases at J, with 4 bases between the two ends. The CDR3 is made up of 11 amino acids. The CDR3 sequence is CASSLTSEAFF. The DNA of the CDR3 is TGTGCCAGCAGTTTAACCTCTGAAGCTTTCTTT.